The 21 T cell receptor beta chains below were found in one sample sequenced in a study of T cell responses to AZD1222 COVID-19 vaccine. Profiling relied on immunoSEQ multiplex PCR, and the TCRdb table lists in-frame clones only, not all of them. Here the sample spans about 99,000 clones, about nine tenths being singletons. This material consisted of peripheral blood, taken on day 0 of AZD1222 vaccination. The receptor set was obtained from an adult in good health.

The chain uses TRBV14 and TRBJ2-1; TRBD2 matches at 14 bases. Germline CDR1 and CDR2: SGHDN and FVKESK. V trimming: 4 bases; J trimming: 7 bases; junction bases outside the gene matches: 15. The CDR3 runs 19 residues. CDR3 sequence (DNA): TGTGCCAGCAGCCCCGGGACTAGCGGGAGTGTGGGTAGGGGGAATGAGCAGTTCTTC. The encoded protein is CASSPGTSGSVGRGNEQFF.

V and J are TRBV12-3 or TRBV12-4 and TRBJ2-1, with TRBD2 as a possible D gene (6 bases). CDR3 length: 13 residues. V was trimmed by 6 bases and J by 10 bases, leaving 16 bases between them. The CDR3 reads CASRRGGSQEQFF. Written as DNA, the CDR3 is TGTGCCAGCAGACGTGGAGGGTCACAGGAGCAGTTCTTC.

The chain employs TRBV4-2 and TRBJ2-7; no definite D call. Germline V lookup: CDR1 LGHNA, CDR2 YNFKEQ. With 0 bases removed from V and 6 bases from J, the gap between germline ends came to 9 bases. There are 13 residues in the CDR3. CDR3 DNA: TGTGCCAGCAGCCAAGATGTAGGTCGCGAGCAGTACTTC. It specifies CASSQDVGREQYF.

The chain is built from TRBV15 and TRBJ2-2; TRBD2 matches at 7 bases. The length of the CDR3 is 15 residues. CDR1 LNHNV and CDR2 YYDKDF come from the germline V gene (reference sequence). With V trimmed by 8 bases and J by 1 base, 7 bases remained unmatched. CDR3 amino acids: CATRRIAGNTGELFF. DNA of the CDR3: TGTGCCACCCGGCGTATAGCGGGGAACACCGGGGAGCTGTTTTTT. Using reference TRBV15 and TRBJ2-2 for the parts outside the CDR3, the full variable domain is DAMVIQNPRYQVTQFGKPVTLSCSQTLNHNVMYWYQQKSSQAPKLLFHYYDKDFNNEADTPDNFQSRRPNTSFCFLDIRSPGLGDTAMYLCATRRIAGNTGELFFGEGSRLTVL.

CDR3 DNA sequence: TGTGCCAGCAGCCGGGCGGCGGGAGGGCCGGACGAGCAGTACTTC. Amino acids: CASSRAAGGPDEQYF. This sequence joins TRBV3-1 (or the pseudogene TRBV3-2) and TRBJ2-7, with 9 bases aligning to TRBD2. V dropped 4 bases and J dropped 5; count of bases not matched to a gene: 9. CDR1 and CDR2 (germline): LGHDT, YNNKEL (reference sequence). There are 15 residues in the CDR3.

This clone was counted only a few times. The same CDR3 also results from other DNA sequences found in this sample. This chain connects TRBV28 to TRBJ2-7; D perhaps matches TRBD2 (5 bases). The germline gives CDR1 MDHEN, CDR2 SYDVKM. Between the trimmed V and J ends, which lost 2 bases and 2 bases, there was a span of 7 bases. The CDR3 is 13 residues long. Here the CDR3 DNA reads TGTGCCAGCAGTTTACGGGGAACCTACGAGCAGTACTTC. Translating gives CASSLRGTYEQYF.

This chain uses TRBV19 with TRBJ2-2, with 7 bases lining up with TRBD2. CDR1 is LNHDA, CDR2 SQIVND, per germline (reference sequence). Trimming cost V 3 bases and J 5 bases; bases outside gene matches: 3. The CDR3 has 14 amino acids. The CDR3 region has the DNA TGTGCCAGTAGTATCGGGAGGAGGACCGGGGAGCTGTTTTTT. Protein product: CASSIGRRTGELFF.

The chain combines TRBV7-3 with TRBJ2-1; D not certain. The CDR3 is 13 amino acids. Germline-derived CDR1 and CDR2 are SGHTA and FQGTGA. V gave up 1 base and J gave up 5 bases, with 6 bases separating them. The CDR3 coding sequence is TGTGCCAGCAGCTTAAGACCTAACAATGAGCAGTTCTTC. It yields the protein CASSLRPNNEQFF.

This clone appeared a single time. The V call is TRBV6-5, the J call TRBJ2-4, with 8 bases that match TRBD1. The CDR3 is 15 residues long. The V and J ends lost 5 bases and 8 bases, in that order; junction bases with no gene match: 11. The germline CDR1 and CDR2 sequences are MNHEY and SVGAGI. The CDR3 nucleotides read TGTGCCAGCAGTCCCCAGGGGGCGGTAGAAGACATTCAGTACTTC. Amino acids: CASSPQGAVEDIQYF.

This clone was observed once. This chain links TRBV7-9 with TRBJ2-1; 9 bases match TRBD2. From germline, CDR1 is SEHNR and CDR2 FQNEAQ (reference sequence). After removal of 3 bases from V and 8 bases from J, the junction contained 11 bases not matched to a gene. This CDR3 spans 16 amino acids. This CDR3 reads CASSLGMGLAFDEQFF. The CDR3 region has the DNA TGTGCCAGCAGCTTGGGTATGGGACTAGCTTTCGATGAGCAGTTCTTC.

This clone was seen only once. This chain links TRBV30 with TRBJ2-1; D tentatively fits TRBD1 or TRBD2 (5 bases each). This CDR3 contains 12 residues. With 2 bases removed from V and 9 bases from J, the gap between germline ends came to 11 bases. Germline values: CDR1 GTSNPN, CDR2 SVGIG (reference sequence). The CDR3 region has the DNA TGTGCCTGGAGTCTTTGGGGGAGTGAGCAGTTCTTC. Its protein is CAWSLWGSEQFF.

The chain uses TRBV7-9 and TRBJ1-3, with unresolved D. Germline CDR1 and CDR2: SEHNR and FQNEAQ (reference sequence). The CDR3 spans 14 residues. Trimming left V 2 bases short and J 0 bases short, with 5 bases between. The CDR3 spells CASSLSSSGNTIYF. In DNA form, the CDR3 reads TGTGCCAGCAGCTTAAGTAGCTCTGGAAACACCATATATTTT.

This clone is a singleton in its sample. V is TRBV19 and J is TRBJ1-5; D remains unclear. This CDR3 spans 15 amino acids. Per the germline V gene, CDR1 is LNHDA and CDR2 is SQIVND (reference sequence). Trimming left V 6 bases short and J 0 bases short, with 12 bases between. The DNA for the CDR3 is TGTGCCAGTAGCCCCGAAGTTACTAGCAATCAGCCCCAGCATTTT. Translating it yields CASSPEVTSNQPQHF.

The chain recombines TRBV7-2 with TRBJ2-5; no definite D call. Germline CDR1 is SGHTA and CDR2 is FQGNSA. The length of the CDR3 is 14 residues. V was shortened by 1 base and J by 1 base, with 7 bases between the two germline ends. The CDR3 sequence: CASSLVGIQETQYF. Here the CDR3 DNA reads TGTGCCAGCAGCTTAGTGGGCATCCAAGAGACCCAGTACTTC.

CDR3 sequence reads: CASREGGSGANVLTF. In nucleotides, the CDR3 is TGTGCCAGCAGAGAAGGGGGGAGTGGGGCCAACGTCCTGACTTTC. The rearrangement uses TRBV27 and TRBJ2-6; D is tentatively TRBD1 or TRBD2 (6 bases each). In germline, CDR1 is MNHEY, CDR2 SMNVEV (reference sequence). This CDR3 spans 15 amino acids. The ends were cut back, 6 bases at V and 3 bases at J, with 12 bases in the middle.

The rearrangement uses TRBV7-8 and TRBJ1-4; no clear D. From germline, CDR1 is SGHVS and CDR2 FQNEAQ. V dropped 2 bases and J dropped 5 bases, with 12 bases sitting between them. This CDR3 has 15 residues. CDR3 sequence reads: CASSLHGRPNEKLFF. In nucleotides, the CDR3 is TGTGCCAGCAGCTTACATGGACGTCCAAATGAAAAACTGTTTTTT.

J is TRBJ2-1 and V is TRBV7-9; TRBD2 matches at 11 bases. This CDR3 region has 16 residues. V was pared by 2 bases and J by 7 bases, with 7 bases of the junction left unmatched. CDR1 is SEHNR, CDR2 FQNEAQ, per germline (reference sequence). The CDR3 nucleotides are TGTGCCAGCAGCTTAAGGGAATCTAGCGGGAGGAATGAGCAGTTCTTC. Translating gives CASSLRESSGRNEQFF. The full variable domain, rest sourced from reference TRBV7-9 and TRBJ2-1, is DTGVSQNPRHKITKRGQNVTFRCDPISEHNRLYWYRQTLGQGPEFLTYFQNEAQLEKSRLLSDRFSAERPKGSFSTLEIQRTEQGDSAMYLCASSLRESSGRNEQFFGPGTRLTVL.

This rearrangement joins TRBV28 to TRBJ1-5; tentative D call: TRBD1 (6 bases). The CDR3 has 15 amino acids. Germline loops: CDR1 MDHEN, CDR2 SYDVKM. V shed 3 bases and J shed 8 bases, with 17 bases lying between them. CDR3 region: CASSFPGQGFKPQHF. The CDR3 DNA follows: TGTGCCAGCAGTTTTCCGGGACAAGGGTTTAAGCCCCAGCATTTT.

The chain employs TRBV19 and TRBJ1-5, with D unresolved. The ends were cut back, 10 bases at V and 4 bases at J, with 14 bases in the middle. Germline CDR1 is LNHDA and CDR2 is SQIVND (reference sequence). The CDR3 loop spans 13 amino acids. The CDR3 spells CATGWALNQPQHF. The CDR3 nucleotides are TGTGCCACCGGGTGGGCACTGAATCAGCCCCAGCATTTT.

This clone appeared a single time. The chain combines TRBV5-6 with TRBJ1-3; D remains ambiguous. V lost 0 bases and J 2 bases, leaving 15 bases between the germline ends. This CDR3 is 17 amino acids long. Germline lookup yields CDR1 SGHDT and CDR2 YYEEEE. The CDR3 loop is CASSLVGGERAGNTIYF. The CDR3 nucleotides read TGTGCCAGCAGCTTGGTTGGTGGGGAGAGGGCTGGAAACACCATATATTTT.

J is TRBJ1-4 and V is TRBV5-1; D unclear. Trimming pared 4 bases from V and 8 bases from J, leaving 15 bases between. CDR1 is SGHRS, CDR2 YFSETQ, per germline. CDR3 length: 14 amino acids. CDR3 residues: CASSESGDSEKLFF. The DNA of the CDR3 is TGCGCCAGCAGCGAAAGCGGGGATAGCGAAAAACTGTTTTTT.